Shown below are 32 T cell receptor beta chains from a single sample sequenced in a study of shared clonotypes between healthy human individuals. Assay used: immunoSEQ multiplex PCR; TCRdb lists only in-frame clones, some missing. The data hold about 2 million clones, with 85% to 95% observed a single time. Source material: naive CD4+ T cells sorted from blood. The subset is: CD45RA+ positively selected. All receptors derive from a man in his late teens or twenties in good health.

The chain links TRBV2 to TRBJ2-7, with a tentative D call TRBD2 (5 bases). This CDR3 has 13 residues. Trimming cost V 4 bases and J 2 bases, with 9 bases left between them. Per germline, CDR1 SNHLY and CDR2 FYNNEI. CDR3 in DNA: TGTGCCAGCAGTGCCGACTACACCTACGAGCAGTACTTC. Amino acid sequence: CASSADYTYEQYF.

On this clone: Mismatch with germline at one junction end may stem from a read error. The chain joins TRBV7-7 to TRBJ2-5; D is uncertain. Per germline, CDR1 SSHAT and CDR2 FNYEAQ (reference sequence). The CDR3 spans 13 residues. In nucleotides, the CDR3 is TGTGCTAGCAGCTTAGTAGTGGGAGAGACCCAGTACTTC. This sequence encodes CASSLVVGETQYF. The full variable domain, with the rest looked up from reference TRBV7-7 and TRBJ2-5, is GAGVSQSPRYKVTKRGQDVTLRCDPISSHATLYWYQQALGQGPEFLTYFNYEAQPDKSGLPSDRFSAERPEGSISTLTIQRTEQRDSAMYRCASSLVVGETQYFGPGTRLLVL.

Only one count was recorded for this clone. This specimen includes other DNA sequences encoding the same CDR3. The CDR3 loop is CASSPRGTYEQYF. The CDR3 DNA reads TGTGCCAGCTCCCCTCGGGGCACCTACGAGCAGTACTTC. This sequence joins TRBV18 and TRBJ2-7, with D perhaps given as TRBD1 or TRBD2 (5 bases each). CDR1 and CDR2 (germline): KGHSH, LQKENI. CDR3 length: 13 residues. V was clipped by 6 bases and J by 2 bases, with 11 bases between them.

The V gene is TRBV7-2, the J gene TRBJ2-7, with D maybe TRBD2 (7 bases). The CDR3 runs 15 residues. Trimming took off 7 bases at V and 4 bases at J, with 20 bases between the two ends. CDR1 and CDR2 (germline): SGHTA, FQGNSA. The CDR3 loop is CASTTTGGAKYEQYF. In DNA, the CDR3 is TGTGCCAGCACTACAACGGGGGGCGCAAAATACGAGCAGTACTTC.

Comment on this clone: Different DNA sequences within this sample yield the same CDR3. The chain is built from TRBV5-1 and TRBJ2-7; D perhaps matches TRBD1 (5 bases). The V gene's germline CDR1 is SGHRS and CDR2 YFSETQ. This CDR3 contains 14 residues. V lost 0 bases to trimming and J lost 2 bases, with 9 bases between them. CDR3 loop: CASSLAGLPYEQYF. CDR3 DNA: TGCGCCAGCAGCTTGGCAGGGCTTCCCTACGAGCAGTACTTC.

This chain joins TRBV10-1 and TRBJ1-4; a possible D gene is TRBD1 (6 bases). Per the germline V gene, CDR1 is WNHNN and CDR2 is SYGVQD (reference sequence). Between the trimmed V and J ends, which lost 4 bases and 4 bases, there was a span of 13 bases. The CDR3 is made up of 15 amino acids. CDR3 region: CASSVPGAGNEKLFF. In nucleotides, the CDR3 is TGCGCCAGCAGTGTACCGGGGGCGGGTAATGAAAAACTGTTTTTT.

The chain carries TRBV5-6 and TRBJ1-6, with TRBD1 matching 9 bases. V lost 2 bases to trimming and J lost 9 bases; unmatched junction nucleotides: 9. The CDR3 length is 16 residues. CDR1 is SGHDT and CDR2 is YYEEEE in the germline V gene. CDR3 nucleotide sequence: TGTGCCAGCAGCTTCCTGACAGGGGGTAGTGGTTCACCCCTCCACTTT. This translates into CASSFLTGGSGSPLHF.

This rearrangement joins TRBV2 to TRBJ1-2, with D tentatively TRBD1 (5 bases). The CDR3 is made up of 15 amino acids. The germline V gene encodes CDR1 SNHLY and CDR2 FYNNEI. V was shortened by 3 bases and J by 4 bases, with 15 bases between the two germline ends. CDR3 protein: CASSDLDTGGYGYTF. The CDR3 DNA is TGTGCCAGCAGTGATTTAGACACAGGAGGCTATGGCTACACCTTC.

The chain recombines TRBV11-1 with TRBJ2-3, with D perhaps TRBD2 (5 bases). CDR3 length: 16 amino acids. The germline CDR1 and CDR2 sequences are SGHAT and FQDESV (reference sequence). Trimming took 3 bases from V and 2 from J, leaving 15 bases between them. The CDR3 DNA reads TGTGCCAGCAGCTTGGGATCGCCCGGGAACACAGATACGCAGTATTTT. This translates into CASSLGSPGNTDTQYF.

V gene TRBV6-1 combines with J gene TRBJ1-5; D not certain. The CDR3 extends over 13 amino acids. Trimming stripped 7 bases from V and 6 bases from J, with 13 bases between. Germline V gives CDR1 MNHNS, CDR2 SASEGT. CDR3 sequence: CASTEAPGQPQHF. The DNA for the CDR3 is TGTGCCAGCACCGAAGCCCCGGGTCAGCCCCAGCATTTT.

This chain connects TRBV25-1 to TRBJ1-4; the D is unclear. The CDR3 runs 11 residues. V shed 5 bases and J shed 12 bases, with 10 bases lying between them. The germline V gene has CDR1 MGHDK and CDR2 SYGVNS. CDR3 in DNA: TGTGCCAGCAGTCCCCTCCGCCAACTGTTTTTT. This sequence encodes CASSPLRQLFF.

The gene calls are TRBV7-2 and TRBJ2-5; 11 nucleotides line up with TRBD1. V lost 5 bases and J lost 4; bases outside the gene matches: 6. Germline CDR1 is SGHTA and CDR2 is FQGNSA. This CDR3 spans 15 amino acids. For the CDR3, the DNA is TGTGCCAGCAGCATAGGACAGGGGGCAGCAGAGACCCAGTACTTC. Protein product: CASSIGQGAAETQYF.

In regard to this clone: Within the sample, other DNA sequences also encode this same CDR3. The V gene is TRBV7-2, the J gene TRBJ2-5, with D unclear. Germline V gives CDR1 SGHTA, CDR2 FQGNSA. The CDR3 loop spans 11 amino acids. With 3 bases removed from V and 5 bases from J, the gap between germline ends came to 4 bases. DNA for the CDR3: TGTGCCAGCAGCTTCGGGGAGACCCAGTACTTC. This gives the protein CASSFGETQYF.

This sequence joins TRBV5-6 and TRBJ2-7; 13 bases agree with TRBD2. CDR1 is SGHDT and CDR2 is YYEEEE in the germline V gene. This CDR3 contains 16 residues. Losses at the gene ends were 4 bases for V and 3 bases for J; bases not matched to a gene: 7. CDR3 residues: CASSLRGLAGVYEQYF. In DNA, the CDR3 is TGTGCCAGCAGCCTAAGAGGACTAGCGGGAGTCTACGAGCAGTACTTC.

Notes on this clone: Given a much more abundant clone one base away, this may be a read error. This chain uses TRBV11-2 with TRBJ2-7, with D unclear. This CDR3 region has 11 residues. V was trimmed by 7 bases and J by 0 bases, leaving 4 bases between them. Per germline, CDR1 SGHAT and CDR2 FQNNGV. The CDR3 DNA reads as TGTGCCAGCACCTCCTCCTACGAGCAGTACTTC. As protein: CASTSSYEQYF.

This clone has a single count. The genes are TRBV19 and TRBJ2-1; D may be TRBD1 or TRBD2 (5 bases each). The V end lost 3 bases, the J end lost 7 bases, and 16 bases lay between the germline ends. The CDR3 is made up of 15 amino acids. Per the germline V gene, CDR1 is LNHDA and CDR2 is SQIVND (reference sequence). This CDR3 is CASSIFAGTSNEQFF. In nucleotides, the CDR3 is TGTGCCAGTAGTATTTTTGCCGGGACGTCTAATGAGCAGTTCTTC.

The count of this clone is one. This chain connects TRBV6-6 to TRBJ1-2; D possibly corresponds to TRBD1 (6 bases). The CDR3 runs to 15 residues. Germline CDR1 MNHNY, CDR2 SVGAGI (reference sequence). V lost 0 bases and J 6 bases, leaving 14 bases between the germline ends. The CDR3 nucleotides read TGTGCCAGCAGTTACTCCGGGGGCGCAAATAATGGCTACACCTTC. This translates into CASSYSGGANNGYTF.

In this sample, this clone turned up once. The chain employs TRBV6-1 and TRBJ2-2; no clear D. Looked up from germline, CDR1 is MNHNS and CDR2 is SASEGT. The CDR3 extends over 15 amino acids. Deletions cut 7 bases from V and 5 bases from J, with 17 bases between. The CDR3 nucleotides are TGTGCCAGCACCCCTAGGGTCGGCTTAACCGGGGAGCTGTTTTTT. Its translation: CASTPRVGLTGELFF.

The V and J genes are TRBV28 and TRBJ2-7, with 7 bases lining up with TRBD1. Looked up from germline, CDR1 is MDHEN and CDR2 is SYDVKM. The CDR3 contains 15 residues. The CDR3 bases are TGTGCTCCATGGGTGGGGGACAGCTCCATCTACGAGCAGTACTTC. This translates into CAPWVGDSSIYEQYF.

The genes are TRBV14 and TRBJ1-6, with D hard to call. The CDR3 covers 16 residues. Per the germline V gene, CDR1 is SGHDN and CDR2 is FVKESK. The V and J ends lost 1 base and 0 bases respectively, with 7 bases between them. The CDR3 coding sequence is TGTGCCAGCAGCCAAGGGGCTAGCTCCTATAATTCACCCCTCCACTTT. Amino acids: CASSQGASSYNSPLHF.

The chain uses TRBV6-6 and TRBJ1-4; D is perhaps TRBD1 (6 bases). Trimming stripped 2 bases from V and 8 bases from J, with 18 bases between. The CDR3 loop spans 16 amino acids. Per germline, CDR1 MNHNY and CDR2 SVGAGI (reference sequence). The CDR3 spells CASSYIIGGAGEKLFF. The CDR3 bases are TGTGCCAGCAGTTACATCATCGGGGGCGCCGGGGAAAAACTGTTTTTT.

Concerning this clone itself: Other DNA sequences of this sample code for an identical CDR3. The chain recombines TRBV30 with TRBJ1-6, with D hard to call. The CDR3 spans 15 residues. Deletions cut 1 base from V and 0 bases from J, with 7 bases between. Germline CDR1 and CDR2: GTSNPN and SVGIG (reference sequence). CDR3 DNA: TGTGCCTGGAGTGCCGGCGGCTCCTATAATTCACCCCTCCACTTT. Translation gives CAWSAGGSYNSPLHF.

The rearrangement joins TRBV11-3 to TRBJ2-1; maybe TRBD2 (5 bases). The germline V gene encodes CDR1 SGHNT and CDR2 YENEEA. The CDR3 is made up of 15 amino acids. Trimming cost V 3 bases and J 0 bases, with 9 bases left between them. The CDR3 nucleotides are TGTGCCAGCAGCTTGCGGGCGGGCTCCTACAATGAGCAGTTCTTC. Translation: CASSLRAGSYNEQFF.

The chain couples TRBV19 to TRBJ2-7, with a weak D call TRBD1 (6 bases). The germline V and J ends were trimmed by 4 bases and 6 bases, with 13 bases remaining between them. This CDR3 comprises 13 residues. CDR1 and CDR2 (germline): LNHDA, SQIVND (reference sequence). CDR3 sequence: CASSTIQGREQYF. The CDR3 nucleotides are TGTGCCAGTAGTACGATACAGGGCCGCGAGCAGTACTTC.

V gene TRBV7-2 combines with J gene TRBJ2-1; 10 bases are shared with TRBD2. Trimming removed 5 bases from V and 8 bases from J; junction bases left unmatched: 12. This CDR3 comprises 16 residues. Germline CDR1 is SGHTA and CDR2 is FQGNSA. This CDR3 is CASSPGGSGRRHEQFF. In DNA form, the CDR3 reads TGTGCCAGCAGCCCGGGCGGTAGCGGGAGGAGGCATGAGCAGTTCTTC.

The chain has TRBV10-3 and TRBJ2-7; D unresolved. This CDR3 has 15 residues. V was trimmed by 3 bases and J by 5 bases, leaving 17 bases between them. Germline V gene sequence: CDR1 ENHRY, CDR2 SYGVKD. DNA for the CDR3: TGTGCCATCAGTGATTCCGGGCAGGTGAAAAACGAGCAGTACTTC. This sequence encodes CAISDSGQVKNEQYF.

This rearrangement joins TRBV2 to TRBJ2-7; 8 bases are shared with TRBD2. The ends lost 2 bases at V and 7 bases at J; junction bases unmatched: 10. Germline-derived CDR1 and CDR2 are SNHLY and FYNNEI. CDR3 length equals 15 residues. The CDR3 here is CASSELAGTDGEQYF. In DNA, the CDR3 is TGTGCCAGCAGTGAACTAGCGGGTACGGACGGGGAGCAGTACTTC.

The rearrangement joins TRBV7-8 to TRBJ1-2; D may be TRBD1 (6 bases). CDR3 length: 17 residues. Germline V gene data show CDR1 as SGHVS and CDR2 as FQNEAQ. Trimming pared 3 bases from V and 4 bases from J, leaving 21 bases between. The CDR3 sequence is CASSFTGTPIRGYGYTF. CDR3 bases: TGTGCCAGCAGCTTCACCGGGACACCAATTCGGGGCTATGGCTACACCTTC.

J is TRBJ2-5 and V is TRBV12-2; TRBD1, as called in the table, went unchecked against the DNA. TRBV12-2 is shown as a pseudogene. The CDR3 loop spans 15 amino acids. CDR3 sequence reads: CASRLLEDPGETQYF. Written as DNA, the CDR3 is TGTGCAAGTCGCTTACTCGAGGATCCAGGGGAGACCCAGTACTTC.

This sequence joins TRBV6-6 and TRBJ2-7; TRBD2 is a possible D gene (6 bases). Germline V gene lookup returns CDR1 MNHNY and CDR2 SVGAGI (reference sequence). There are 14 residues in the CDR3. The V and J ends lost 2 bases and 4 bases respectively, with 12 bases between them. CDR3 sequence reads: CASSYVSEGYEQYF. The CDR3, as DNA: TGTGCCAGCAGTTACGTCTCGGAGGGATACGAGCAGTACTTC.

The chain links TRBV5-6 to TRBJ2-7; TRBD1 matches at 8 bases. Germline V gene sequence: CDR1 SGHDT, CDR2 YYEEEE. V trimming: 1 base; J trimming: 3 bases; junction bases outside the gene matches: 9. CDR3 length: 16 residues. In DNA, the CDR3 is TGTGCCAGCAGCTTGAGACAGGGGATCTTCGGCTACGAGCAGTACTTC. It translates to CASSLRQGIFGYEQYF.

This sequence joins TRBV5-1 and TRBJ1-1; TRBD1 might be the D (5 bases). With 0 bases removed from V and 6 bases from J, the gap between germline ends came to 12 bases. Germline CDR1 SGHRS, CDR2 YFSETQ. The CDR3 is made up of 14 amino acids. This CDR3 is CASSLARGLAEAFF. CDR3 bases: TGCGCCAGCAGCTTGGCGCGGGGCCTCGCTGAAGCTTTCTTT.